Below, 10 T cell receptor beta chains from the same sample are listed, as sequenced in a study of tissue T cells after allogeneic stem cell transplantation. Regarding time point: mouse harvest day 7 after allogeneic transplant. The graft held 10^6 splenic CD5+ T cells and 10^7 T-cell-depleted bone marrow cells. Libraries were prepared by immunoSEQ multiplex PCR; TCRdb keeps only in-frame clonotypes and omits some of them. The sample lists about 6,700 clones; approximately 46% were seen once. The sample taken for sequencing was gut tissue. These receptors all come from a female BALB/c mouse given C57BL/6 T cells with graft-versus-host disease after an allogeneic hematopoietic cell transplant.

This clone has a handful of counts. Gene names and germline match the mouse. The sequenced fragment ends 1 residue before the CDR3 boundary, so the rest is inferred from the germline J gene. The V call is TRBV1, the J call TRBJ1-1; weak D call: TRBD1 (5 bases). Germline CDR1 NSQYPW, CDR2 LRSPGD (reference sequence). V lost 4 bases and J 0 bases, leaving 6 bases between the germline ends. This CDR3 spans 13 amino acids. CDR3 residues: CTCSGTSNTEVFF. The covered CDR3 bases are TGCACCTGCAGTGGGACATCAAACACAGAAGTCTTC.

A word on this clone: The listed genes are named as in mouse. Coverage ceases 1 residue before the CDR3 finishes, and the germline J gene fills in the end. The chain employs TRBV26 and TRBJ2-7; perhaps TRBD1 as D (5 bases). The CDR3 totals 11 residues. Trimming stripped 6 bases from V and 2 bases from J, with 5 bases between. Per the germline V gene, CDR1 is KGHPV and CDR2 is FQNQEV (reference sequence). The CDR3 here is CASRDTYEQYF. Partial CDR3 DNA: TGTGCCAGCAGGGACACCTATGAACAGTAC. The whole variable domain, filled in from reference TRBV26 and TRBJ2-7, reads NSKVIQTPRYLVKGQGQKAKMRCIPEKGHPVVFWYQQNKNNEFKFLINFQNQEVLQQIDMTEKRFSAECPSNSPCSLEIQSSEAGDSALYLCASRDTYEQYFGPGTRLTVL.

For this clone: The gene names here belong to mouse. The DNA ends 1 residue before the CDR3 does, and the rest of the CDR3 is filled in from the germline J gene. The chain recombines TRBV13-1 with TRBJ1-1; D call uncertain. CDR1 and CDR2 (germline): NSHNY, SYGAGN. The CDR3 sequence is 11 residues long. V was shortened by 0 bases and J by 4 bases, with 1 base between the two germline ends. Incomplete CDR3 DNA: TGTGCCAGCAGTGATGCCACAGAAGTCTTC. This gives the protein CASSDATEVF. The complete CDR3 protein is CASSDATEVFF.

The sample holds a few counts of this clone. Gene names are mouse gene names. The CDR3 is CASSYLGGSSYEQYF. The CDR3 bases that were read are TGTGCTAGCAGTTATCTGGGGGGGAGCTCCTATGAACAGTAC. The chain has TRBV29 and TRBJ2-7; 9 positions agree with TRBD2. Read sequence stops 1 residue before the CDR3 end, and the germline J gene provides the missing end. This CDR3 spans 15 amino acids. Per the germline V gene, CDR1 is MSHET and CDR2 is SYDVDS. Losses at the gene ends were 4 bases for V and 0 bases for J; bases not matched to a gene: 4.

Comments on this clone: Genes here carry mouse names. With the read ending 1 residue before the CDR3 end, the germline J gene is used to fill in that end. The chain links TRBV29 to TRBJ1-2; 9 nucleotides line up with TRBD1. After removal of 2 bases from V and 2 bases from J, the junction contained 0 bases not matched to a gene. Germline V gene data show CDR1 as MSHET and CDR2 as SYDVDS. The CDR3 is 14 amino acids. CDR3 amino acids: CASSLGQGNSDYTF. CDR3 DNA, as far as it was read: TGTGCTAGCAGTTTAGGACAGGGGAACTCCGACTACACC.

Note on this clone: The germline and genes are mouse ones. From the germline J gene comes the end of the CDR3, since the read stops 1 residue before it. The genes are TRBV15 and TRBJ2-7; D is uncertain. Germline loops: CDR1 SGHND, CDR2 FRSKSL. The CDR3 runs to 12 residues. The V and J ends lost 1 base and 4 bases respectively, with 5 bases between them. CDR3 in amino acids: CASSLEGYEQYF. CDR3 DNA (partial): TGTGCCAGCAGTTTAGAAGGGTATGAACAGTAC.

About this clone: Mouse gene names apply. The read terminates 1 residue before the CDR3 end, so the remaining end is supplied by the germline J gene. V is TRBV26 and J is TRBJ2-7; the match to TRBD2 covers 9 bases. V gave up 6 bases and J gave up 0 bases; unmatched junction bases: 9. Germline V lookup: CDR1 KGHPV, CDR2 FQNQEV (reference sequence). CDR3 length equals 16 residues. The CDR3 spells CASSRRTGASSYEQYF. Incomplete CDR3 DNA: TGTGCCAGCAGCCGACGGACTGGGGCGAGCTCCTATGAACAGTAC.

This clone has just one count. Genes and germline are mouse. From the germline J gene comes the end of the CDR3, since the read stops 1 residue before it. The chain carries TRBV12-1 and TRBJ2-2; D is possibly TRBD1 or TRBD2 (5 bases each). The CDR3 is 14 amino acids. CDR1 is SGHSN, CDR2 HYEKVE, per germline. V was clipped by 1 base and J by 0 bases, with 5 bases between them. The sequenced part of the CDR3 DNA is TGTGCCAGCTCTCTGGGGGCAAACACCGGGCAGCTCTAC. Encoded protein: CASSLGANTGQLY. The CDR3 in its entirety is CASSLGANTGQLYF.

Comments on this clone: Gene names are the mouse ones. The chain's CDR3 is CASSHGSNTEVFF. The sequenced part of the CDR3 DNA is TGTGCCAGCAGTCACGGGTCAAACACAGAAGTCTTC. The genes are TRBV26 and TRBJ1-1; D ambiguous. The read finishes 1 residue shy of the CDR3 end, and the germline J gene is used to complete it. Deletions cut 4 bases from V and 0 bases from J, with 6 bases between. CDR1 is KGHPV, CDR2 FQNQEV, per germline (reference sequence). CDR3 length equals 13 residues.

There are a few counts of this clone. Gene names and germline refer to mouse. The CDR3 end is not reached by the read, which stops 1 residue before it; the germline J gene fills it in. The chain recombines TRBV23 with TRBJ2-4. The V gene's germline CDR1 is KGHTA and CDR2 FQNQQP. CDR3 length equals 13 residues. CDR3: CSSSQSSQNTLYF. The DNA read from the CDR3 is TGCTCCAGCAGTCAATCTAGTCAAAACACCTTGTAC.